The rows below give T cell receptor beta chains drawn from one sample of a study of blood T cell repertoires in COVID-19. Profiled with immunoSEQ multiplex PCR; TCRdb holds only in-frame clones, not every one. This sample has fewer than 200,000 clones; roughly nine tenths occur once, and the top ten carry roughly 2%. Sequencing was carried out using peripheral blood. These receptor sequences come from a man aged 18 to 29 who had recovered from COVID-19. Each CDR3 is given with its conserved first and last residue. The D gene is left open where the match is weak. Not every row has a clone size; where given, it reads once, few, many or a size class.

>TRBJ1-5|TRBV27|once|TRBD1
TGTGCCATCACAGGGGGCGAAAGGGATCAGCCCCAGCATTTT
CAITGGERDQPQHF
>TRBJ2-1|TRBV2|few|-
TGTGCCAGCAACTTGCGGGTGGGATCGAACAATGAGCAGTTCTTC
CASNLRVGSNNEQFF
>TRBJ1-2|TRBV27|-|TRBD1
TGTGCCAGCAGAGTGGGACAGGGGTATGGCTACACCTTC
CASRVGQGYGYTF
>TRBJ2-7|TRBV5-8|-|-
TGTGCCAGCAGCTTGGGTTCGGGGAGCTCCTACGAGCAGTACTTC
CASSLGSGSSYEQYF
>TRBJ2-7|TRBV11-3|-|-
TGTGCCAGCAGCGCGGGGAACTACGAGCAGTACTTC
CASSAGNYEQYF
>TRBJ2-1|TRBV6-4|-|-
TGTGCCAGCAGATCTGATGGAGGGTCTGGGCAGTTCTTC
CASRSDGGSGQFF
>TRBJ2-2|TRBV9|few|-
TGTGCCAGCAGCGTTGGGGCAGATGCGAACACCGGGGAGCTGTTTTTT
CASSVGADANTGELFF
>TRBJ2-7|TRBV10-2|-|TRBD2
TGCGCCAGCAGTGATCCCGGGACTAGCGGCGCCTACGAGCAGTACTTC
CASSDPGTSGAYEQYF
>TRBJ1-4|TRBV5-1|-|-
TGCGCCAGCAGCTCCGGGGAAGGGATGTTTGAAAAACTGTTTTTT
CASSSGEGMFEKLFF
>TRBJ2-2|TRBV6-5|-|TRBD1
TGTGCCAGCAGTTTACAGGGGGCTACCGGGGAGCTGTTTTTT
CASSLQGATGELFF
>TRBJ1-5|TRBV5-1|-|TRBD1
TGCGCCAGCAGCTTGGAGGGGGCAGGGGGCAATCAGCCCCAGCATTTT
CASSLEGAGGNQPQHF
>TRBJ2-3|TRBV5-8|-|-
TGTGCCAGCAGCTTGGACCGGCCCCCAACAGGATTAATAAGCACAGATACGCAGTATTTT
CASSLDRPPTGLISTDTQYF
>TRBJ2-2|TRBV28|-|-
TGTGCCAGCATTGGCCCGAACACCGGGGAGCTGTTTTTT
CASIGPNTGELFF
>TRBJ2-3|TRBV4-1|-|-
TGCGCCAGCAGCGTACAGGGCACAGATACGCAGTATTTT
CASSVQGTDTQYF
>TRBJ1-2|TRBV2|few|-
TGTGCCAGCAGCACTCGGTCGGGTGGCTACACCTTC
CASSTRSGGYTF
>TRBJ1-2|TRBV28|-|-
TGTGCCAGCAGTCCCTGGTCTACAGACTATGGCTACACCTTC
CASSPWSTDYGYTF
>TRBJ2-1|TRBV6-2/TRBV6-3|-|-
TGTGCCAGCAGCCTAAGCGGTGAGCAGTTCTTC
CASSLSGEQFF
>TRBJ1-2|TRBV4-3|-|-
TGCGCCAGCAGCCAAGACCGGGAACTGCGTGGCTACACCTTC
CASSQDRELRGYTF
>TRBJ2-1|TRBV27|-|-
TGTGCCAGCCAGATGAGGCGGCTGAGCTCCTACAATGAGCAGTTCTTC
CASQMRRLSSYNEQFF
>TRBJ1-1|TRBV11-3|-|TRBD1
TGTGCCAGCAGCAAGCAGGGGGCGTGGGGCACTGAAGCTTTCTTT
CASSKQGAWGTEAFF
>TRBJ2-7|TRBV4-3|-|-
TGCGCCAGCAGCCAGGCAAGGGGGACGATGTTCTTAGGGCAGTACTTC
CASSQARGTMFLGQYF
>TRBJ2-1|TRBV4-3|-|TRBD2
TGCGCCAGCAGCCCACTAGCGGGCTACAATGAGCAGTTCTTC
CASSPLAGYNEQFF
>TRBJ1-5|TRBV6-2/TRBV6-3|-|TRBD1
TGTGCCAGCAGTGGGACAGTTGGTTTCGGCAATCAGCCCCAGCATTTT
CASSGTVGFGNQPQHF
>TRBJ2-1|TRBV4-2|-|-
TGTGCCAGCAACCAGGGGGAGGGCCTAAATGAGCAGTTCTTC
CASNQGEGLNEQFF
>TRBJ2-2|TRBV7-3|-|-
TGTGCCAGCAGCCTAACCGGGACTTTGAACACCGGGGAGCTGTTTTTT
CASSLTGTLNTGELFF
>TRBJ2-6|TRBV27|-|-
TGTGCCAGCGGTTGGACAGCTGGGGCCAACGTCCTGACTTTC
CASGWTAGANVLTF
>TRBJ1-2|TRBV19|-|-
TGTGCCTGCGACTCCGGACAGATCTCTGGGGAGGGGACCTTC
CACDSGQISGEGTF
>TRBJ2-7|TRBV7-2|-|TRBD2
TGTGCCAGCACCCAGGGAAGCGGGATATACTACGAGCAGTACTTC
CASTQGSGIYYEQYF
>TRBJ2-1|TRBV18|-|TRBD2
TGTGCCAGCTCACTGGGACTAGCCCTAGGGAATGAGCAGTTCTTC
CASSLGLALGNEQFF
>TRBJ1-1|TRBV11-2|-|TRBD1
TGTGCCAGCAGCTTAGCACAGGGGGCCTCAAACACTGAAGCTTTCTTT
CASSLAQGASNTEAFF
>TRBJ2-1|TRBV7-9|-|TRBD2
TGTGCCAGCAGCTTTCGAGCGGGAGGGCCGGTCCTCGAGCAGTTCTTC
CASSFRAGGPVLEQFF
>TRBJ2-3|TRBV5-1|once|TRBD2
TGCGCCAGCACCATTAGCGGGAGAGCGCTGAGCACAGATACGCAGTATTTT
CASTISGRALSTDTQYF
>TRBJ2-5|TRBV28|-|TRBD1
TGTGCCAGCAGTTCTCCGACAGGGCGGTCAGAGACCCAGTACTTC
CASSSPTGRSETQYF
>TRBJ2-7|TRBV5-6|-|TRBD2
TGTGCCAGCAGCTTGGTAACAGGCGGGGGACGGTCCTACGAGCAGTACTTC
CASSLVTGGGRSYEQYF
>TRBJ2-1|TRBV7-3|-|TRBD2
TGTGCCAGCAGCACTAGCGGAGGTTACAATGAGCAGTTCTTC
CASSTSGGYNEQFF
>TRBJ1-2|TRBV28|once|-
TGTGCCAGCAGTTTATTGCAGGGACAATACACCTTC
CASSLLQGQYTF
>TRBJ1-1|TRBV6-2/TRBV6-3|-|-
TGTGCCAGCAGTTACTCCACTGGGGGGGAAGCTTTCTTT
CASSYSTGGEAFF
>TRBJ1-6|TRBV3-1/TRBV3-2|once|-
TGTGCCAGCAGCCTTCTGGGGGGGGCTAATTCACCCCTCCACTTT
CASSLLGGANSPLHF
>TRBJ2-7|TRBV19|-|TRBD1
TGTGCCAGTAGTGACCTTCGGACAGGGGGCGTCGACGAGCAGTACTTC
CASSDLRTGGVDEQYF
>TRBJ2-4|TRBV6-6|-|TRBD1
TGTGCCAGCAGTTACCGGGGACAGGGTAACATTCAGTACTTC
CASSYRGQGNIQYF
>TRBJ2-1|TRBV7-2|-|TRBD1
TGTGCCAGCAGCTCCCGGACAGGGGAAACTGAGCAGTTCTTC
CASSSRTGETEQFF
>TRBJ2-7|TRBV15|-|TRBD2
TGTGCCACCAGCAGAGGGACTAGCGGGAGTTACGAGCAGTACTTC
CATSRGTSGSYEQYF
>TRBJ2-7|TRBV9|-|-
TGTGCCAGCAGCGTTTCCCCCGGGAACGAGCAGTACTTC
CASSVSPGNEQYF
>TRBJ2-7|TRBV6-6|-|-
TGTGCCAGCAGTTCGGGGGGCCCCTACGAGCAGTACTTC
CASSSGGPYEQYF
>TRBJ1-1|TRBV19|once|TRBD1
TGTGCCAGTCATGGGGGGGACAGGGTTGGTGAAGCTTTCTTT
CASHGGDRVGEAFF